This T cell receptor beta chain was retrieved from a study of CD8+CD57+ T cells in acquired aplastic anemia. TCR beta VDJ and CDR3 profiling used genomic DNA as template. TCRdb re-called the reads through MiXCR, storing one row per CDR3 protein. The data show a few hundred thousand distinct CDR3 sequences, with roughly 80% seen just once and about 41% held by the top ten. This CDR3 comprises 14 residues. CDR1 and CDR2 (germline): DFQATT, SNEGSKA (reference sequence). V was pared by 6 bases and J by 5 bases, with 20 bases between. Study-wide points: Sharing between patients and controls was observed for over 25 CD8+ CDR3 sequences.

There are a few counts of this clonotype. The antigen is undetermined. Sequencing was done on patients that had shown CD8+CD57+ cell expansion by flow cytometry. Every patient was diagnosed with severe acquired aplastic anemia. The sample comprised sorted CD4+, CD8+, or CD8+CD57+ T cells (not recorded which) from PBMCs. The source is a human donor with aplastic anemia. V usage is TRBV20-1 and J usage is TRBJ2-7; D tentatively reads TRBD1 or TRBD2 (5 bases each). CDR3 in amino acids: CSASSWGRKNEQYF. The CDR3 DNA is TGCAGTGCCAGTAGTTGGGGACGCAAGAACGAGCAGTACTTC.